This T cell receptor (beta chain) was identified during a study of cytomegalovirus exposure and HLA in healthy donors. General study results and limits: Researchers counted roughly 150 TCR beta chains as cytomegalovirus-associated.

Trimming removed 6 bases at V and 3 bases at J, with 15 bases between. Germline V gene lookup returns CDR1 MNHNY and CDR2 SVGAGI (reference sequence). CDR3 length: 14 residues. About this clone itself: Its antigen remains unidentified.

TCRdb's copy holds only in-frame clones and misses some; the assay was immunoSEQ multiplex PCR. This repertoire shows approximately 100,000 clones, over 85% found once; its top ten account for approximately 1.1%. The chain recombines TRBV6-6 with TRBJ2-7; perhaps TRBD1 as D (5 bases). The TCR comes from a woman in her 30s in good health and CMV-seropositive. Sample: PBMCs. DNA of the CDR3: TGTGCCAGCAGACAACAGGTGGGCGACTACGAGCAGTACTTC. Translation: CASRQQVGDYEQYF.